This TCR beta chain was sequenced for a study of OX40 agonist ivuxolimab in advanced cancers. Study at large: Three patients got partial responses; one had hepatocellular carcinoma and two had cutaneous melanoma. Study findings and constraints: There were, on average, more expanded clones in CD8+ T cells than in CD4+. Among the least clonally expanded were partial responders at 0.1-3.0 mg/kg.

This clone was counted ten times or more. No antigen is known for it. Profiling relied on immunoSEQ multiplex PCR, and the TCRdb table lists in-frame clones only, not all of them. The sample carries about 19,000 clones, approximately 71% recorded once. With baseline, cycle 4 day 1, and cycle 7 day 1 as timepoints, blood was sampled. The CDR3 has 13 residues. V lost 2 bases and J 3 bases, leaving 9 bases between the germline ends. The germline V gene has CDR1 SGHDT and CDR2 YYEEEE. The sequencing here drew on CD4+ or CD8+ T cells sorted from blood, taken in a trial of the OX40 agonist ivuxolimab. The chain uses TRBV5-6 and TRBJ2-7, with no clear D. This receptor was identified in an adult with an advanced solid tumor such as melanoma, head and neck, liver or kidney cancer. DNA of the CDR3: TGTGCCAGCAGCTTCGGCATGGACTACGAGCAGTACTTC. It translates to CASSFGMDYEQYF.